This T cell receptor (beta chain) was documented in a study of blood T cell repertoires in COVID-19. Methods used by the authors: Cell counts per sample came from amplifying reference gene primers. Here immunoSEQ multiplex PCR was the method, and the copy in TCRdb shows in-frame clones only, minus some. Clone size and V and J calls were adopted from that table, with D and trimming inferred from the DNA. The table records about 200,000 clones, around 89% of them present only once. The germline V gene encodes CDR1 KGHSH and CDR2 LQKENI. The CDR3 has 16 amino acids. With 6 bases clipped from V and 0 bases from J, the junction kept 6 bases outside the gene matches.

This clonotype was obtained from a human donor in a cohort sampled during active COVID-19. The gene calls are TRBV18 and TRBJ1-3, with 9 bases matching TRBD1. Sample: peripheral blood. This chain's CDR3 is CASSIQGAASGNTIYF. The CDR3 nucleotides read TGTGCCAGCTCTATACAGGGGGCCGCCTCTGGAAACACCATATATTTT. The entire variable domain, with the rest obtained from reference TRBV18 and TRBJ1-3, is as follows: NAGVMQNPRHLVRRRGQEARLRCSPMKGHSHVYWYRQLPEEGLKFMVYLQKENIIDESGMPKERFSAEFPKEGPSILRIQQVVRGDSAAYFCASSIQGAASGNTIYFGEGSWLTVV.